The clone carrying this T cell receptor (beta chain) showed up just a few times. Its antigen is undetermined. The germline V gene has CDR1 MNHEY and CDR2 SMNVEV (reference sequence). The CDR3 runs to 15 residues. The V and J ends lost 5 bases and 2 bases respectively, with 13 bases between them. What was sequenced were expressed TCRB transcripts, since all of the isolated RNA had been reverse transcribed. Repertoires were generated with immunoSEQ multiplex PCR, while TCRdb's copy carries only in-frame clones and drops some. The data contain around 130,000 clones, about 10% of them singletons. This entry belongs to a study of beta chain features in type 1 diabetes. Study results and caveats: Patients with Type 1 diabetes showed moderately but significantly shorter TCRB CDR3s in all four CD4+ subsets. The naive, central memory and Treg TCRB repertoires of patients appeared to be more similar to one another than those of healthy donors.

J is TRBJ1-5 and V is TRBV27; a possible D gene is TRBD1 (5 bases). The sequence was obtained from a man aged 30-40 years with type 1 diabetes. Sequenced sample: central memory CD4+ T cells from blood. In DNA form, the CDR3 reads TGTGCCAGCAGTAGCGAGGGACTGGGCAATCAGCCCCAGCATTTT. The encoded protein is CASSSEGLGNQPQHF.